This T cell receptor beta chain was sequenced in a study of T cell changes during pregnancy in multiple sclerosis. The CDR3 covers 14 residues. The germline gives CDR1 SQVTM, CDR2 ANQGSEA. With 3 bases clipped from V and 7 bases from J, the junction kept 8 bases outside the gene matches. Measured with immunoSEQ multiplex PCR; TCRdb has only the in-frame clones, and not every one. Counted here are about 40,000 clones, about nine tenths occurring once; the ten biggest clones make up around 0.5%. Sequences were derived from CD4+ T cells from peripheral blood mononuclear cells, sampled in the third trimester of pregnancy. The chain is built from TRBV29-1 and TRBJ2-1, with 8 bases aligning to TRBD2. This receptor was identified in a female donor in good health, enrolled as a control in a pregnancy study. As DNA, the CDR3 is TGCAGCGTTGAGGAGGGTACGGGGGGGAATGAGCAGTTCTTC. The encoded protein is CSVEEGTGGNEQFF.